A single sample is the source of the 21 T cell receptor beta chains below, sequenced in a study of T cells expressing NK-cell markers (dated by TCRdb to the early 2020s). Receptors were amplified or captured by 5' RACE. Sequencing used an Illumina HiSeq 2000. TCRdb reprocessed the reads; each CDR3 protein sequence makes one entry, and DNA is unavailable. The sample table on file contains about 440,000 distinct CDR3 sequences. The ten most abundant clones make up about 7.3% of the sample. The sample comprised blood T cells: a sorted CD56 or NKG2C T cell subset, CD4+ or CD8+ T cells, or bulk PBMC T cells (not recorded which). The receptor source for this set is a woman aged 18 to 75 in good health.

This chain joins TRBV9 and TRBJ1-1. Per the germline V gene, CDR1 is SGDLS and CDR2 is YYNGEE. The CDR3 has 13 residues. CDR3: CASSVVWNTEAFF.

The genes are TRBV6-1 and TRBJ2-4; TCRdb reports TRBD1, a call that lacks DNA to check it against. The CDR3 totals 14 residues. Germline V lookup: CDR1 MNHNS, CDR2 SASEGT. Here the CDR3 reads CASSRQGAENIQYF.

The J gene is TRBJ1-4, the V gene TRBV6-1. Germline values: CDR1 MNHNS, CDR2 SASEGT. This CDR3 contains 15 residues. The CDR3 reads CASSESAGWDEKLFF.

The chain recombines TRBV3-1 with TRBJ2-7; TCRdb proposes TRBD1, but this gene call is untestable without DNA. This CDR3 contains 15 residues. Germline loops: CDR1 LGHDT, CDR2 YNNKEL (reference sequence). This CDR3 is CASSQPRTGGNEQYF.

This chain links TRBV12-3 or TRBV12-4 with TRBJ1-1; TCRdb indicates TRBD1, and absent DNA this call remains unverified. There are 13 residues in the CDR3. CDR3 protein: CASSPRRQLEAFF.

CDR3: CASSLGTLSYNEQFF. The chain links TRBV5-1 to TRBJ2-1. From germline, CDR1 is SGHRS and CDR2 YFSETQ. The CDR3 covers 15 residues.

The CDR3 sequence is CASSPPPRFSSAYTEAFF. V gene TRBV7-8 combines with J gene TRBJ1-1; TCRdb's D gene call, TRBD1, goes unchecked for lack of DNA. The CDR3 extends over 18 amino acids. CDR1 is SGHVS and CDR2 is FQNEAQ in the germline V gene.

The chain links TRBV10-3 to TRBJ1-5. The CDR3 contains 14 residues. The V gene's germline CDR1 is ENHRY and CDR2 SYGVKD. This chain's CDR3 is CAISEATEDQPQHF.

This chain joins TRBV21-1 and TRBJ1-1; TCRdb selects TRBD1, and the lack of DNA leaves this call unchecked. TRBV21-1 counts as a pseudogene. The CDR3 extends over 15 amino acids. CDR3 protein: CASSREGQGYTEAFF.

The J gene is TRBJ2-3, the V gene TRBV12-3 or TRBV12-4; TCRdb returns TRBD1, unconfirmable since there is no DNA. This CDR3 contains 16 residues. CDR3 amino acids: CASRRTGGASADTQYF.

This CDR3 is CASSYTPGATNSPLHF. The chain is built from TRBV5-1 and TRBJ1-6; TCRdb reports TRBD1, a call that lacks DNA to check it against. Germline values: CDR1 SGHRS, CDR2 YFSETQ. The CDR3 contains 16 residues.

V and J are TRBV5-1 and TRBJ2-3; as DNA is missing, the TRBD1 call by TCRdb cannot be tested. Germline V gene sequence: CDR1 SGHRS, CDR2 YFSETQ. The CDR3 loop spans 15 amino acids. CDR3: CASSLTRGSTDTQYF.

The chain recombines TRBV5-1 with TRBJ1-5; TCRdb's D gene call, TRBD1, goes unchecked for lack of DNA. Germline V lookup: CDR1 SGHRS, CDR2 YFSETQ. CDR3 length: 18 residues. The CDR3 loop reads CASSLVSPGTGKDQPQHF.

This chain links TRBV20-1 with TRBJ2-1; TCRdb's D gene call, TRBD2, goes unchecked for lack of DNA. The CDR3 loop spans 16 amino acids. Germline CDR1 reads DFQATT; CDR2 reads SNEGSKA (reference sequence). CDR3: CSARDTSGGAYNEQFF.

The chain is built from TRBV18 and TRBJ1-1; as DNA is missing, the TRBD1 call by TCRdb cannot be tested. Germline CDR1 reads KGHSH; CDR2 reads LQKENI. The CDR3 totals 16 residues. The CDR3 here is CASSPLKDRVNTEAFF.

J is TRBJ2-3 and V is TRBV5-1; TCRdb gives TRBD2 as the D gene, but with no DNA this cannot be confirmed. CDR1 and CDR2 (germline): SGHRS, YFSETQ. The CDR3 is made up of 15 amino acids. CDR3 loop: CASRKLAGATDTQYF. Variable domain in full (rest from reference TRBV5-1 and TRBJ2-3): KAGVTQTPRYLIKTRGQQVTLSCSPISGHRSVSWYQQTPGQGLQFLFEYFSETQRNKGNFPGRFSGRQFSNSRSEMNVSTLELGDSALYLCASRKLAGATDTQYFGPGTRLTVL.

This chain connects TRBV5-1 to TRBJ2-5; as DNA is missing, the TRBD1 call by TCRdb cannot be tested. This CDR3 is 17 amino acids long. CDR1 SGHRS and CDR2 YFSETQ come from the germline V gene. The CDR3 is CASSLTGTGGLQETQYF.

J is TRBJ2-6 and V is TRBV29-1; checking the TCRdb D call of TRBD2 is not possible without DNA. The CDR3 has 13 amino acids. CDR1 SQVTM and CDR2 ANQGSEA come from the germline V gene. This CDR3 is CSVREPGANVLTF.

The chain couples TRBV4-3 to TRBJ2-1; the TCRdb call, TRBD2, lacks DNA for checking. This CDR3 spans 17 amino acids. Per the germline V gene, CDR1 is LGHNA and CDR2 is YSLEER. CDR3 residues: CASSRDLLAAPYNEQFF.

This chain connects TRBV20-1 to TRBJ2-7. Germline V CDR1 and CDR2: DFQATT, SNEGSKA (reference sequence). The CDR3 has 13 residues. The CDR3: CSARLPSSYEQYF.

This chain's CDR3 is CASSGWGARKETQYF. V is TRBV25-1 and J is TRBJ2-5; the TRBD1 assignment by TCRdb is unverifiable without DNA. CDR1 is MGHDK and CDR2 is SYGVNS in the germline V gene. The CDR3 is 15 amino acids. Filled out from reference TRBV25-1 and TRBJ2-5, the complete variable domain reads EADIYQTPRYLVIGTGKKITLECSQTMGHDKMYWYQQDPGMELHLIHYSYGVNSTEKGDLSSESTVSRIRTEHFPLTLESARPSHTSQYLCASSGWGARKETQYFGPGTRLLVL.